The next 3 T cell receptor beta chains were all read from a single sample in a study of cytomegalovirus exposure and HLA in healthy donors. Both 60 Vbeta primers and 13 Jbeta primers went into the PCR. The table came from immunoSEQ multiplex PCR; TCRdb's copy has only in-frame clones and leaves some out. The sample lists some 180,000 clones; 76% were seen once. The sequenced sample was PBMCs. Receptors were obtained from a man in his late teens or twenties in good health and CMV-seronegative.

The chain has TRBV6-5 and TRBJ2-3, with 8 nucleotides matching TRBD1. The CDR3 runs to 15 residues. V lost 6 bases and J lost 3; bases outside the gene matches: 8. CDR1 MNHEY and CDR2 SVGAGI come from the germline V gene. CDR3 in DNA: TGTGCCAGCAGGGGGGACCAGGGGGCTACAGATACGCAGTATTTT. Amino acid sequence: CASRGDQGATDTQYF.

V is TRBV9 and J is TRBJ2-2; TRBD1 matches at 9 bases. The germline V gene encodes CDR1 SGDLS and CDR2 YYNGEE. The CDR3 runs to 15 residues. Trimming removed 0 bases from V and 5 bases from J; junction bases left unmatched: 2. The CDR3 DNA reads TGTGCCAGCAGCGTAGGTGGGACAGGGACCGGGGAGCTGTTTTTT. Translation: CASSVGGTGTGELFF.

This rearrangement joins TRBV7-2 to TRBJ2-1; weak D call: TRBD2 (6 bases). The germline V gene encodes CDR1 SGHTA and CDR2 FQGNSA. V shed 4 bases and J shed 5 bases, with 12 bases lying between them. This CDR3 comprises 14 residues. For the CDR3, the DNA is TGTGCCAGCAGCTCGGGACTCAAAAACAATGAGCAGTTCTTC. This encodes CASSSGLKNNEQFF.